A single sample is the source of the 9 T cell receptor beta chains below, sequenced in a study of blood T cell repertoires in COVID-19. Method: immunoSEQ multiplex PCR; TCRdb's copy keeps in-frame clones and lacks some. The sample shows 97,000 or so clones, about 80% of them seen only once. Input material: peripheral blood. The receptors stem from a man in his 70s with acute or convalescent COVID-19.

The chain has TRBV7-9 and TRBJ1-1; 7 bases are shared with TRBD1. The V segment lost 2 bases and the J segment 5 bases; nucleotides outside the gene matches: 8. The CDR3 loop spans 15 amino acids. Germline CDR1 and CDR2: SEHNR and FQNEAQ (reference sequence). As DNA, the CDR3 is TGTGCCAGCAGCTTACGTGTAGGGGGCGAGACTGAAGCTTTCTTT. It yields the protein CASSLRVGGETEAFF.

This clone has just one count. This rearrangement joins TRBV6-5 to TRBJ1-4; D is perhaps TRBD1 (6 bases). CDR3 size: 15 residues. The germline CDR1 and CDR2 sequences are MNHEY and SVGAGI. Trimming removed 3 bases at V and 5 bases at J, with 13 bases between. The CDR3 loop is CASSYSTGPNEKLFF. DNA for the CDR3: TGTGCCAGCAGTTATAGTACAGGGCCAAATGAAAAACTGTTTTTT.

The sample holds a few counts of this clone. The gene calls are TRBV5-1 and TRBJ1-1, with D possibly being TRBD1 (6 bases). The ends were cut back, 6 bases at V and 4 bases at J, with 16 bases in the middle. Per germline, CDR1 SGHRS and CDR2 YFSETQ. This CDR3 has 14 amino acids. The CDR3, as DNA: TGCGCCAGCAACCCACAGGGTTCGGGCACTGAAGCTTTCTTT. Its translation: CASNPQGSGTEAFF.

The chain combines TRBV11-2 with TRBJ2-7; TRBD2 is a possible D gene (6 bases). V shed 0 bases and J shed 3 bases, with 18 bases lying between them. The CDR3 totals 17 residues. Germline CDR1 reads SGHAT; CDR2 reads FQNNGV. The DNA for the CDR3 is TGTGCCAGCAGCTTAGATCTGGGGGGAGACAAAGTCTACGAGCAGTACTTC. This translates into CASSLDLGGDKVYEQYF. Full variable domain (remainder filled in from reference TRBV11-2 and TRBJ2-7): EAGVAQSPRYKIIEKRQSVAFWCNPISGHATLYWYQQILGQGPKLLIQFQNNGVVDDSQLPKDRFSAERLKGVDSTLKIQPAKLEDSAVYLCASSLDLGGDKVYEQYFGPGTRLTVT.

This chain connects TRBV3-1 (or the pseudogene TRBV3-2) to TRBJ1-5; D not certain. The CDR3 is made up of 16 amino acids. V was clipped by 0 bases and J by 0 bases, with 9 bases between them. Germline V gene data show CDR1 as LGHDT and CDR2 as YNNKEL (reference sequence). Here the CDR3 reads CASSQEGGISNQPQHF. The CDR3, as DNA: TGTGCCAGCAGCCAAGAAGGAGGGATTAGCAATCAGCCCCAGCATTTT.

CDR3 DNA sequence: TGTGCCAGCAGCGAAAACGGACAGGGGGATGGCTACACCTTC. Its protein is CASSENGQGDGYTF. The chain is built from TRBV3-1 (or the pseudogene TRBV3-2) and TRBJ1-2; 10 bases agree with TRBD1. V lost 5 bases and J lost 6; bases outside the gene matches: 6. This CDR3 spans 14 amino acids. Per the germline V gene, CDR1 is LGHDT and CDR2 is YNNKEL (reference sequence).

The chain employs TRBV30 and TRBJ2-3, with D perhaps matching TRBD2 (5 bases). CDR1 GTSNPN and CDR2 SVGIG come from the germline V gene (reference sequence). V lost 4 bases and J lost 5, with 16 bases in between. This CDR3 region has 14 residues. In nucleotides, the CDR3 is TGTGCCTGGAACCCCACGAAGGGAGTAGATACGCAGTATTTT. This translates into CAWNPTKGVDTQYF. The full variable domain, completed using reference TRBV30 and TRBJ2-3, is SQTIHQWPATLVQPVGSPLSLECTVEGTSNPNLYWYRQAAGRGLQLLFYSVGIGQISSEVPQNLSASRPQDRQFILSSKKLLLSDSGFYLCAWNPTKGVDTQYFGPGTRLTVL.

The genes are TRBV19 and TRBJ2-1; the D gene is possibly TRBD1 (6 bases). The CDR3 covers 15 residues. The germline V gene has CDR1 LNHDA and CDR2 SQIVND (reference sequence). V was trimmed by 3 bases and J by 0 bases, leaving 9 bases between them. CDR3 region: CASSIPGHSYNEQFF. Written as DNA, the CDR3 is TGTGCCAGTAGTATTCCGGGACACTCCTACAATGAGCAGTTCTTC.

The chain links TRBV30 to TRBJ2-1; 11 bases line up with TRBD1. The J segment lost 7 bases and the V segment lost 2 bases, leaving 10 bases of the junction unmatched. Germline assignment: CDR1 GTSNPN and CDR2 SVGIG (reference sequence). The CDR3 extends over 16 amino acids. The CDR3 region has the DNA TGTGCCTGGAGTCCAGCGGACAGGGGGCTGGGGAATGAGCAGTTCTTC. It specifies CAWSPADRGLGNEQFF.